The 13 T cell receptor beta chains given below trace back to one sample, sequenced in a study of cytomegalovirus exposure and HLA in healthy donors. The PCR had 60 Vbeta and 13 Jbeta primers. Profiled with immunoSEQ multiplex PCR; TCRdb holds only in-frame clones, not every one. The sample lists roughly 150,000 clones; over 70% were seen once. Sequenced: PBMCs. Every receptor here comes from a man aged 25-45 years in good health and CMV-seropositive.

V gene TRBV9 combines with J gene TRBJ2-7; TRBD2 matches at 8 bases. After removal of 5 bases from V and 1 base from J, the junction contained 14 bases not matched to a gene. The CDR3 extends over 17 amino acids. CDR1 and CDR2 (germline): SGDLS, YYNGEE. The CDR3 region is CASSEASTSGLSYEQYF. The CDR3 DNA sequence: TGTGCCAGCAGTGAAGCGTCTACTAGCGGACTTTCCTACGAGCAGTACTTC. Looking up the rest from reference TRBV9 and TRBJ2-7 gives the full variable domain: DSGVTQTPKHLITATGQRVTLRCSPRSGDLSVYWYQQSLDQGLQFLIQYYNGEERAKGNILERFSAQQFPDLHSELNLSSLELGDSALYFCASSEASTSGLSYEQYFGPGTRLTVT.

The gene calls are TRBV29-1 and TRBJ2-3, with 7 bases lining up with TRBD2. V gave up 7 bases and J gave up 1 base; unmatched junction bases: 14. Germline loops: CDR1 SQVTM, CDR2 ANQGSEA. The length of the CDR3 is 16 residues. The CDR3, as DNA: TGCAGCGCTCTCGGCGGGAGCTATGTGGGCACAGATACGCAGTATTTT. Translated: CSALGGSYVGTDTQYF.

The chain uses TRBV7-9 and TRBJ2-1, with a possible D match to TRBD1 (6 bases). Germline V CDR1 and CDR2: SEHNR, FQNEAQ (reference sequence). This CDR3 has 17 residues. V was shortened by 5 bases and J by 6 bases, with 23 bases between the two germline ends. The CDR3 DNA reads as TGTGCCAGCAGCCCTCGGGCGGGCAGGGGACCCCTCAATGAGCAGTTCTTC. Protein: CASSPRAGRGPLNEQFF.

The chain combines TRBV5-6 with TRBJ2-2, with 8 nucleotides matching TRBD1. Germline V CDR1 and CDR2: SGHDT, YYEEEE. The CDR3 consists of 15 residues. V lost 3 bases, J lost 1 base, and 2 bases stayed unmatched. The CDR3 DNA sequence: TGTGCCAGCAGCTCCGGGACAGGGAACACCGGGGAGCTGTTTTTT. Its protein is CASSSGTGNTGELFF.

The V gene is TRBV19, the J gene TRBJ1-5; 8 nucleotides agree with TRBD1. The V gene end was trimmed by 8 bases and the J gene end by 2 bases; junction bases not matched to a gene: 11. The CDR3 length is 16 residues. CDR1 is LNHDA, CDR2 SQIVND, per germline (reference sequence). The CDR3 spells CASSPETGAGNQPQHF. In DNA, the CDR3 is TGTGCCAGTTCTCCCGAGACAGGGGCCGGCAATCAGCCCCAGCATTTT.

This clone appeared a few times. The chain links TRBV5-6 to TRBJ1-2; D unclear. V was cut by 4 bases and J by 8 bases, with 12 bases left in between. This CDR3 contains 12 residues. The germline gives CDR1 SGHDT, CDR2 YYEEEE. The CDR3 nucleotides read TGTGCCAGCAGCCTCAAATGGGAGGGCTACACCTTC. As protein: CASSLKWEGYTF.

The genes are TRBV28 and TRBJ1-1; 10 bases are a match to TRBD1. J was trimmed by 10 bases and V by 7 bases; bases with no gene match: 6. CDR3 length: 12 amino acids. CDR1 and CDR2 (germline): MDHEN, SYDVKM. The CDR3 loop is CASTEGTGAAFF. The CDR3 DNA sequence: TGTGCCAGCACCGAGGGGACAGGGGCAGCTTTCTTT.

In nucleotides, the CDR3 is TGTGCCAGCAGCTTAGAAGGTGGGACAGGCTACGAGCAGTACTTC. Translating it yields CASSLEGGTGYEQYF. This chain links TRBV11-2 with TRBJ2-7; 8 positions agree with TRBD1. CDR1 and CDR2 from the germline V gene are SGHAT and FQNNGV. V lost 0 bases to trimming and J lost 3 bases; unmatched junction nucleotides: 4. The CDR3 contains 15 residues.

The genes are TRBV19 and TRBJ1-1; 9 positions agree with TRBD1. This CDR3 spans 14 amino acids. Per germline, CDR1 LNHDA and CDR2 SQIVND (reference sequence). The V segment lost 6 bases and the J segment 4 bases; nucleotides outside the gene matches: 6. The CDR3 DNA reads TGTGCCAGTAGCCGGACAGGGGCGACCACTGAAGCTTTCTTT. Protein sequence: CASSRTGATTEAFF.

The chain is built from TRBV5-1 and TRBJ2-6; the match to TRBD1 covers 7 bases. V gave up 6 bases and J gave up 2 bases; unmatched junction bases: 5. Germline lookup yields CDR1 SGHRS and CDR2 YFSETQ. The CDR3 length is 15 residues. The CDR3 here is CASTAGGAGANVLTF. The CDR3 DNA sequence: TGCGCCAGCACCGCAGGGGGAGCTGGGGCCAACGTCCTGACTTTC.

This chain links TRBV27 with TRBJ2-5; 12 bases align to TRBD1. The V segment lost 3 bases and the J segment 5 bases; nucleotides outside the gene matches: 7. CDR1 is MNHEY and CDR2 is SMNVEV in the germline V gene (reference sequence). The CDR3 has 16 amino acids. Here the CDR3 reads CASSFIGGTGGETQYF. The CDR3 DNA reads TGTGCCAGCAGTTTCATCGGGGGGACAGGGGGCGAGACCCAGTACTTC.

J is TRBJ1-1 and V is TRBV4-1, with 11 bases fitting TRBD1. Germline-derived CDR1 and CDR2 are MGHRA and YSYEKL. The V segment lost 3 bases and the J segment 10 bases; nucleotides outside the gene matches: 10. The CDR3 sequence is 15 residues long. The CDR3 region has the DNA TGCGCCAGCAGCCAGCACCCGGGACAGGGGGGATTAGCTTTCTTT. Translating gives CASSQHPGQGGLAFF.

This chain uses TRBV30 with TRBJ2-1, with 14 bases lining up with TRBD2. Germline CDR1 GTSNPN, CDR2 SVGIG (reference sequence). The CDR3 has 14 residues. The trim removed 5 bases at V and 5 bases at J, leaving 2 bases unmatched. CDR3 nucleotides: TGTGCCTGGGAGGGACTAGCGGGAGACAATGAGCAGTTCTTC. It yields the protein CAWEGLAGDNEQFF.